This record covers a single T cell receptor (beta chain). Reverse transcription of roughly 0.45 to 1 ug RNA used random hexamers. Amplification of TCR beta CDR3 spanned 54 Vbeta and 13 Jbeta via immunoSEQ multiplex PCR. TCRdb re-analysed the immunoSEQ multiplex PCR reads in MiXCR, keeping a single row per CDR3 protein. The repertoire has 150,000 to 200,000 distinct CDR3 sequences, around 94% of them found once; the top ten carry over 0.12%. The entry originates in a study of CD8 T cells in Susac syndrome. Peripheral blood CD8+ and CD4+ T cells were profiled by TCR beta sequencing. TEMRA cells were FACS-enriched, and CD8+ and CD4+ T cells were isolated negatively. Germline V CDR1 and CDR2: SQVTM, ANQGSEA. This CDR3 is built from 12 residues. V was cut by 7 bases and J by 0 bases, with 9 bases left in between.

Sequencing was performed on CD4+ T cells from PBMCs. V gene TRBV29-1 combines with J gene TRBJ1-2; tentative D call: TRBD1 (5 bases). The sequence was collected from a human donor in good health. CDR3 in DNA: TGCAGCGCCGGACAAACTAACTATGGCTACACCTTC. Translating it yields CSAGQTNYGYTF.